The clone carrying this TCR beta chain was detected many times. Antigen unknown. The template was RNA from unsorted bulk tissue. Germline V gene data show CDR1 as SGHDT and CDR2 as YYEEEE. There are 14 residues in the CDR3. V was trimmed by 3 bases and J by 5 bases, leaving 15 bases between them. A modified ARM-PCR protocol with three rounds of nested PCR amplified TCRbeta. TCRdb independently ran MiXCR on the multiplex PCR reads; one entry per CDR3 protein. Of some 120,000 distinct CDR3 sequences in the sample, about 66% were seen once. The data are from a study of tumor and adjacent non-tumor tissue in lung cancer. Study overall: Patients comprised about a dozen adenocarcinoma, 2 squamous cell carcinoma and 1 small cell lung cancer.

The study's findings and limits: TCR diversity was significantly greater in tumor than normal lung tissue. Shorter survival was associated with higher TCR diversity in tumors. Normal lung showed higher cumulative top 100 clone frequency than tumor.

Sequencing was carried out using lung tumor tissue. This chain links TRBV5-6 with TRBJ2-7; D perhaps matches TRBD1 (6 bases). This receptor was identified in a young man with non-small cell lung cancer. CDR3 coding DNA: TGTGCCAGCAGCTCGCGTCAGGGGTCGGACGAGCAGTACTTC. Its protein is CASSSRQGSDEQYF.